This T cell receptor beta chain originates from a study of immune cell composition in non-small cell lung cancer. Germline V gene sequence: CDR1 SGDLS, CDR2 YYNGEE. CDR3 length: 16 amino acids. Trimming at V came to 1 base and at J to 6 bases, leaving 8 bases not matched to a gene. Produced via immunoSEQ multiplex PCR; TCRdb's table is partial and in-frame only. The data show about 3,700 clones, with about 63% seen just once and roughly 7.7% held by the top ten. The receptor was derived from a human donor with non-small cell lung cancer. Material: lung tumor tissue. The rearrangement joins TRBV9 to TRBJ2-1, with 9 bases lining up with TRBD2. As DNA, the CDR3 is TGTGCCAGCAGCGTAACGCTGGGGCGGGGGGGCAATGAGCAGTTCTTC. Amino acid sequence: CASSVTLGRGGNEQFF.